These 10 T cell receptor beta chains were all obtained from the same sample, sequenced in a study of PD-1 blockade in classical Hodgkin lymphoma. Using immunoSEQ multiplex PCR, the repertoire was profiled, and TCRdb retains in-frame clones only, with some absent. The table shows 10,000 or so clones, with approximately 87% occurring only once. The time point here: cycle 4 day 1 (C4D1), after less than 7 weeks of nivolumab. There was relapse after autologous stem cell transplantation in every patient, and there was variation in brentuximab vedotin exposure. The specimen comprised peripheral blood mononuclear cells (PBMCs), sampled before the fourth cycle of nivolumab. Source of these receptors: a human donor with classical Hodgkin lymphoma.

The V gene is TRBV19, the J gene TRBJ2-3; D might be TRBD1 or TRBD2, each matching 6 bases. The CDR3 is 14 amino acids. Germline values: CDR1 LNHDA, CDR2 SQIVND (reference sequence). V lost 1 base and J lost 5, with 10 bases in between. In DNA form, the CDR3 reads TGTGCCAGTAGTATAGGGGGGGCAATAGATACGCAGTATTTT. Its protein is CASSIGGAIDTQYF.

The chain employs TRBV7-6 and TRBJ1-1, with D unresolved. The CDR3 runs to 14 residues. Trimming took 5 bases from V and 4 from J, leaving 14 bases between them. Germline-derived CDR1 and CDR2 are SGHVS and FNYEAQ. In DNA, the CDR3 is TGTGCCAGCAGCGCGCCCTACCAGGTCACTGAAGCTTTCTTT. This sequence encodes CASSAPYQVTEAFF.

This clone was detected once. J is TRBJ1-5 and V is TRBV12-5, with D possibly TRBD1 on 5 matching bases. This CDR3 contains 14 residues. V was trimmed by 3 bases and J by 6 bases, leaving 12 bases between them. Germline V CDR1 and CDR2: LGHNT, FRNRAP. The CDR3 DNA is TGTGCTAGTGGTTTTACTGGGACGGCTCAGCCCCAGCATTTT. The encoded protein is CASGFTGTAQPQHF. The full variable domain, with the rest looked up from reference TRBV12-5 and TRBJ1-5, is DARVTQTPRHKVTEMGQEVTMRCQPILGHNTVFWYRQTMMQGLELLAYFRNRAPLDDSGMPKDRFSAEMPDATLATLKIQPSEPRDSAVYFCASGFTGTAQPQHFGDGTRLSIL.

The CDR3 nucleotides read TGTGCCAGCAGTTTATCGGGGGATTCACCCCTCCACTTT. This gives the protein CASSLSGDSPLHF. The J gene is TRBJ1-6, the V gene TRBV27; tentative D call: TRBD1 (5 bases). V lost 0 bases to trimming and J lost 8 bases, with 5 bases between them. The CDR3 is 13 amino acids. Germline V CDR1 and CDR2: MNHEY, SMNVEV (reference sequence).

This chain connects TRBV5-6 to TRBJ1-6, with 7 bases aligning to TRBD1. The germline V gene encodes CDR1 SGHDT and CDR2 YYEEEE. V dropped 4 bases and J dropped 10; count of bases not matched to a gene: 11. The CDR3 covers 15 residues. The CDR3: CASSVKPTGPSPLHF. CDR3 sequence (DNA): TGTGCCAGCAGCGTAAAGCCGACAGGGCCCTCACCCCTCCACTTT. The full variable domain, its missing parts supplied by reference TRBV5-6 and TRBJ1-6, is DAGVTQSPTHLIKTRGQQVTLRCSPKSGHDTVSWYQQALGQGPQFIFQYYEEEERQRGNFPDRFSGHQFPNYSSELNVNALLLGDSALYLCASSVKPTGPSPLHFGNGTRLTVT.

The chain joins TRBV9 to TRBJ2-3; perhaps TRBD1 as D (5 bases). Trimming took 4 bases from V and 0 from J, leaving 12 bases between them. In germline, CDR1 is SGDLS, CDR2 YYNGEE. CDR3 length: 15 residues. CDR3 coding DNA: TGTGCCAGCAGCACCGACAGCACTAGCACAGATACGCAGTATTTT. Encoded protein: CASSTDSTSTDTQYF.

The chain joins TRBV27 to TRBJ2-7; 8 positions match TRBD1. The V gene end was trimmed by 5 bases and the J gene end by 6 bases; junction bases not matched to a gene: 12. This CDR3 comprises 15 residues. CDR1 is MNHEY, CDR2 SMNVEV, per germline (reference sequence). The CDR3 sequence: CASSLGTGAVSEQYF. The CDR3 DNA is TGTGCCAGCAGTCTAGGGACAGGCGCCGTAAGCGAGCAGTACTTC.

CDR3 bases: TGCGCCAGCAGCCCGCCTGGACAGCCGAGCACAGATACGCAGTATTTT. Its protein is CASSPPGQPSTDTQYF. The chain joins TRBV5-1 to TRBJ2-3, with D maybe TRBD1 (6 bases). CDR1 and CDR2 (germline): SGHRS, YFSETQ. Trimming stripped 4 bases from V and 0 bases from J, with 15 bases between. The CDR3 runs to 16 residues.

In this sample, this clone turned up once. The rearrangement joins TRBV18 to TRBJ2-4, with D perhaps being TRBD1 or TRBD2 (5 bases each). The CDR3 length is 11 residues. Between the trimmed V and J ends, which lost 3 bases and 8 bases, there was a span of 5 bases. Germline CDR1 KGHSH, CDR2 LQKENI. The CDR3 DNA reads as TGTGCCAGCTCACCGGGGGACATTCAGTACTTC. Its translation is CASSPGDIQYF.

The chain recombines TRBV5-4 with TRBJ1-1; TRBD1 is a possible D gene (5 bases). The CDR3 is made up of 15 amino acids. V was shortened by 0 bases and J by 5 bases, with 14 bases between the two germline ends. Germline lookup yields CDR1 SGHNT and CDR2 YYREEE (reference sequence). The CDR3 is CASSLGGIGRTEAFF. The CDR3 DNA follows: TGTGCCAGCAGCTTGGGGGGCATTGGGAGAACTGAAGCTTTCTTT.